This section outlines one TCR beta chain sequence together with its context. What it binds is not known. Per germline, CDR1 SNHLY and CDR2 FYNNEI. V lost 9 bases, J lost 0 bases, and 9 bases lay in between. The CDR3 runs to 13 residues. The record originates from a study of Ad26.COV2.S vaccination and SARS-CoV-2 variants. In the study overall: In the COV1001 trial, the donor was in the Ad26.COV2.S arm.

Sequencing was performed with immunoSEQ multiplex PCR; in TCRdb, only in-frame clones are kept and a portion is missing. The data contain 350,000 to 550,000 clones, approximately 92% of them singletons. Findings of the study overall: Vaccine and placebo groups showed comparable non-spike TCR breadth. It is possible that the TCR breadth and depth analyses underestimated the total T cell responses.

Described treatment: some 19 received Ad26.COV2.S at low or high dose, single or two shots; roughly five received placebo; per-sample allocation not given. Samples were taken on day 63 after the first vaccine or placebo injection. Donor was an adult aged 18-55 years in Boston. The source material was peripheral blood, sampled in a trial of Ad26.COV2.S vaccine versus placebo. This TCR was recovered from a person between 18 and 60 years old who received the Ad26.COV2.S COVID-19 vaccine or a placebo. The rearrangement links TRBV2 to TRBJ1-3; D uncertain. CDR3 residues: CASRGFSGNTIYF. The CDR3 region has the DNA TGTGCCAGTCGAGGGTTCTCTGGAAACACCATATATTTT.